This TCR beta chain appears in the sequencing data of a study of CD8 T cells in ankylosing spondylitis. This clonotype was observed a handful of times. Its specificity is not known. The study, taken as a whole, reports: Peripheral blood samples showed relatively rare disease-linked clones, and these clones were CD8+. A number of the motif variants had already been described in reactive arthritis synovial fluid and blood. Blood of patients with ankylosing spondylitis appeared to be characterized by a TCR beta motif of several highly homologous variants.

Construction of TCR beta libraries was performed using quantitative 5'-RACE with molecular barcodes. TCRdb re-analysed the 5' RACE reads in MiXCR, keeping a single row per CDR3 protein. Here the sample spans about 25,000 distinct CDR3 sequences, 2.5% being singletons. The clonotype originates from a female donor with ankylosing spondylitis or in good health (not recorded which). Material: blood, either unsorted or a sorted T cell fraction (not recorded which).

The CDR3 spells CASSVEGTSYEQYF. CDR3 bases: TGTGCCAGCAGCGTAGAGGGGACTAGCTACGAGCAGTACTTC. The rearrangement uses TRBV9 and TRBJ2-7; 8 bases align to TRBD2. CDR3 length: 14 residues. Germline loops: CDR1 SGDLS, CDR2 YYNGEE. V shed 0 bases, J shed 3 bases, and the junction held 2 bases outside the gene matches.